The 8 T cell receptor beta chains below all came from one sample that was sequenced in a study of tumor-infiltrating lymphocytes in primary liver carcinoma. Joint extraction of RNA and DNA used roughly 18-34 mg of bulk tissue that was unsorted. A primer in the constant region served to generate TCR beta cDNA from about 470 ng of total RNA. For TCR beta, libraries were produced by three nested multiplex PCR rounds using slightly modified ARM-PCR. The first two PCR rounds, roughly 11 cycles each, used TRBV1-TRBV30 forward primers and a C-beta reverse primer. TCRdb re-called the multiplex PCR reads with MiXCR, one entry per CDR3 protein. The data show approximately 73,000 distinct CDR3 sequences, 71% seen once. Material for sequencing was liver tumor tissue from sampling region 4. Regarding subset: tumor region T4, right-lateral pole. These TCRs come from a woman between 55 and 75 years old with primary liver carcinoma and hepatitis B virus infection.

To note about this clonotype: At one end the junction does not follow the germline gene, possibly because of a read error. The rearrangement joins TRBV12-3 or TRBV12-4 to TRBJ2-5; TRBD2 might be the D (7 bases). The CDR3 has 15 amino acids. DNA for the CDR3: TGTGTCAGCAGTTTACAGTGGAGGGGGGGAGAGACCCAGTACTTC. It codes for CVSSLQWRGGETQYF.

This chain joins TRBV20-1 and TRBJ2-7, with 10 bases identical to TRBD2. The trim removed 0 bases at V and 1 base at J, leaving 9 bases unmatched. CDR1 and CDR2 from the germline V gene are DFQATT and SNEGSKA (reference sequence). The CDR3 extends over 17 amino acids. CDR3 region: CSARDQASGSLSYEQYF. In DNA, the CDR3 is TGCAGTGCTAGAGATCAGGCTAGCGGGAGTCTGTCCTACGAGCAGTACTTC.

For this clonotype: The CDR3 does not end in the conserved phenylalanine or tryptophan, so this is likely a read error. The chain employs TRBV12-3 or TRBV12-4 and TRBJ2-1, with TRBD1 matching over 7 bases. This CDR3 has 14 residues. CDR3 sequence (DNA): TGTACCAGCAGTTTAACCCGGACAGGACCGAAGCAGTTCTTA. Translation gives CTSSLTRTGPKQFL.

Note on this clonotype: A much larger clone sits a single nucleotide away, making a read error possible. The V call is TRBV5-1, the J call TRBJ1-2, with TRBD1 matching 7 bases. CDR3 length equals 15 residues. Losses at the gene ends were 3 bases for V and 13 bases for J; bases not matched to a gene: 18. Germline V CDR1 and CDR2: SGHRS, YFSETQ. DNA for the CDR3: TGCGCCAGCAGCTCGGGGAGGAGAGGGGGCCGAGCTGTCACCTTC. Translation gives CASSSGRRGGRAVTF.

To note about this clonotype: A clone one base away is much larger, so this may be a read error. The chain links TRBV10-3 to TRBJ2-5; D tentatively reads TRBD1 or TRBD2 (6 bases each). Germline values: CDR1 ENHRY, CDR2 SYGVKD. This CDR3 is 12 amino acids long. As DNA, the CDR3 is TGTGCCATCAATGGAGGGGGAGAGACCCGGTACTTC. This encodes CAINGGGETRYF.

Only a few counts were recorded for this clonotype. One end of the junction fails to match germline, which may point to a read error. This chain joins TRBV4-1 and TRBJ2-5; D is undetermined. The CDR3 totals 15 residues. Per the germline V gene, CDR1 is MGHRA and CDR2 is YSYEKL. CDR3 region: CTSSHKGRRQETQYF. The DNA of the CDR3 is TGCACCAGCAGCCACAAAGGACGCCGACAAGAGACCCAGTACTTC.

The V and J genes are TRBV20-1 and TRBJ2-7; 7 nucleotides match TRBD1. Germline V gives CDR1 DFQATT, CDR2 SNEGSKA (reference sequence). This CDR3 comprises 13 residues. After removal of 1 base from V and 6 bases from J, the junction contained 6 bases not matched to a gene. The CDR3: CSARAGQVVEQYF. CDR3 DNA sequence: TGCAGTGCTAGAGCAGGACAGGTCGTCGAGCAGTACTTC.

About this clonotype itself: Relative to the germline gene, one junction end is altered; a read error may explain this. The V gene is TRBV7-9, the J gene TRBJ2-7, with TRBD2 as a possible D gene (6 bases). CDR1 and CDR2 (germline): SEHNR, FQNEAQ (reference sequence). The CDR3 is 17 amino acids. CDR3 residues: CANSSRRGWETFNDQYF. The CDR3 DNA is TGTGCCAACAGCTCCCGACGGGGGTGGGAGACCTTCAACGATCAGTACTTC.